This T cell receptor (beta chain) was observed in a study of blood T cell repertoires in COVID-19. The CDR3 is 15 residues long. Germline CDR1 and CDR2: SGHVS and FQNEAQ. The J segment lost 4 bases and the V segment lost 7 bases, leaving 4 bases of the junction unmatched. Original handling: Researchers report that nucleated cell counts were estimated from reference gene primer amplification. Method: immunoSEQ multiplex PCR; TCRdb's copy keeps in-frame clones and lacks some. The V and J calls and clone size come from that table; D and trimming were worked out from the DNA. The sample has roughly 35,000 clones, over 70% seen once; the top ten hold around 32%.

The chain uses TRBV7-8 and TRBJ2-5, with 15 bases aligning to TRBD2. The material sequenced was peripheral blood. The sequence came from an older man with active or convalescent COVID-19. Written as DNA, the CDR3 is TGTGCCAGCACACGGACTAGCGGGGGGGCAGAGACCCAGTACTTC. It yields the protein CASTRTSGGAETQYF.